At least ten counts were recorded for the clone carrying this T cell receptor (beta chain). Germline V gene lookup returns CDR1 SEHNR and CDR2 FQNEAQ (reference sequence). This CDR3 comprises 14 residues. V was clipped by 4 bases and J by 4 bases, with 13 bases between them. These data originate in a study of early T cells in non-severe SARS-CoV-2 infection. TCRdb independently ran MiXCR on the 5' RACE reads; one entry per CDR3 protein. The sample lists 70,000 to 90,000 distinct CDR3 sequences, about 11% occurring once. The chain links TRBV7-9 to TRBJ1-1; a possible D gene is TRBD1 (5 bases). Sequencing was done on a sample of whole blood. The TCR comes from an adult who was a healthcare worker with PCR-confirmed SARS-CoV-2 infection or an uninfected control (not recorded which). This CDR3 is CASSYDRSVTEAFF. In DNA form, the CDR3 reads TGTGCCAGCAGCTACGACAGAAGTGTCACTGAAGCTTTCTTT.